These 9 T cell receptor beta chains came from one sample sequenced in a study of cytomegalovirus exposure and HLA in healthy donors. Researchers ran the PCR with 60 Vbeta and 13 Jbeta primers. The method was immunoSEQ multiplex PCR; TCRdb's version includes in-frame clones alone and lacks a portion of them. Of about 100,000 clones listed, 60% to 80% are singletons. Sequenced input: PBMCs. Every receptor here comes from a man between 18 and 35 years old in good health and CMV-seronegative.

This clone occurred a few times. The CDR3 loop reads CSVEEVRRGYTF. The CDR3, as DNA: TGCAGCGTTGAAGAAGTCCGCAGGGGATACACCTTC. V and J are TRBV29-1 and TRBJ1-2; a possible D gene is TRBD1 (6 bases). V dropped 0 bases and J dropped 11 bases, with 13 bases sitting between them. This CDR3 is 12 amino acids long. Per germline, CDR1 SQVTM and CDR2 ANQGSEA. The full variable domain, rest sourced from reference TRBV29-1 and TRBJ1-2, is SAVISQKPSRDICQRGTSLTIQCQVDSQVTMMFWYRQQPGQSLTLIATANQGSEATYESGFVIDKFPISRPNLTFSTLTVSNMSPEDSSIYLCSVEEVRRGYTFGSGTRLTVV.

The chain couples TRBV7-9 to TRBJ2-7, with 8 bases fitting TRBD1. Germline V lookup: CDR1 SEHNR, CDR2 FQNEAQ (reference sequence). The CDR3 spans 14 residues. V lost 5 bases to trimming and J lost 5 bases; unmatched junction nucleotides: 8. CDR3 sequence: CASSPPGQVHEQYF. The CDR3 bases are TGTGCCAGCAGCCCTCCGGGACAGGTCCACGAGCAGTACTTC.

The chain combines TRBV28 with TRBJ1-3; TRBD1 is a possible D gene (6 bases). This CDR3 has 14 residues. V was shortened by 3 bases and J by 8 bases, with 14 bases between the two germline ends. Germline V gene sequence: CDR1 MDHEN, CDR2 SYDVKM. CDR3 region: CASSFEGRGYTIYF. CDR3 sequence (DNA): TGTGCCAGCAGTTTTGAGGGCAGGGGCTACACCATATATTTT.

Note on this clone: Other DNA sequences in this specimen translate into the identical CDR3. J is TRBJ1-5 and V is TRBV18, with TRBD1 identical over 9 bases. The junction had 1 base not matched to a gene; V was cut back by 3 bases and J by 4 bases. CDR3 size: 14 residues. CDR1 and CDR2 (germline): KGHSH, LQKENI. The CDR3 reads CASSPTGGNQPQHF. In nucleotides, the CDR3 is TGTGCCAGCTCACCGACAGGGGGGAATCAGCCCCAGCATTTT.

The rearrangement links TRBV19 to TRBJ1-1; D is possibly TRBD1 (6 bases). V gave up 8 bases and J gave up 5 bases, with 15 bases separating them. The CDR3 covers 13 residues. Germline CDR1 LNHDA, CDR2 SQIVND (reference sequence). The CDR3 spells CASPDGRGTEAFF. The CDR3 coding sequence is TGTGCCAGTCCAGACGGGAGGGGGACTGAAGCTTTCTTT.

The J gene is TRBJ1-5, the V gene TRBV11-2, with 9 bases that match TRBD1. V shed 9 bases and J 7 bases; nucleotides not matched to a gene: 16. This CDR3 is built from 16 residues. CDR1 is SGHAT and CDR2 is FQNNGV in the germline V gene. The CDR3 region is CARQLGEDRGGQPQHF. The CDR3 DNA is TGTGCCAGACAGCTCGGGGAGGACAGGGGTGGACAGCCCCAGCATTTT.

This chain connects TRBV2 to TRBJ2-5; 10 nucleotides match TRBD1. This CDR3 is built from 15 residues. The V gene's germline CDR1 is SNHLY and CDR2 FYNNEI. J lost 0 bases, V lost 8 bases, and 6 bases had no gene match. CDR3 loop: CASVRDRGYQETQYF. The CDR3 bases are TGTGCCAGCGTCCGGGACAGGGGTTACCAAGAGACCCAGTACTTC.

The CDR3, as DNA: TGTGCCAGCAGTCAGACTTCCCACTCGGGTTCAAGCACAGATACGCAGTATTTT. Its translation: CASSQTSHSGSSTDTQYF. The chain joins TRBV6-4 to TRBJ2-3; the D is unclear. There are 18 residues in the CDR3. Trimming took off 5 bases at V and 0 bases at J, with 21 bases between the two ends. Per germline, CDR1 MRHNA and CDR2 SNTAGT.

The V gene is TRBV5-5, the J gene TRBJ2-7; 11 nucleotides line up with TRBD1. V shed 4 bases and J 2 bases; nucleotides not matched to a gene: 11. Germline V CDR1 and CDR2: SGHKS, YYEKEE (reference sequence). The CDR3 has 17 residues. The CDR3 DNA is TGTGCCAGCAGCCTAGAAGACCCGGGACAGGGGGCCTACGAGCAGTACTTC. Its protein product is CASSLEDPGQGAYEQYF.